This TCR beta chain appears in the sequencing data of a study of regulatory T cells in long-lasting Graves disease. The time point denotes: persistent/refractory GD, antithyroid drugs over 5 years with positive TRAb. PBMC RNA served as the TCR library source. This clonotype was observed a few times. Arm-PCR of CDR3 regions with iRepertoire HTBI primers generated TCR beta libraries. TCRdb itself ran the multiplex PCR reads through MiXCR, one entry per CDR3 protein. The sample lists about 430,000 distinct CDR3 sequences; around a fifth were seen once. The germline V gene has CDR1 DFQATT and CDR2 SNEGSKA (reference sequence). The length of the CDR3 is 15 residues. The trim removed 5 bases at V and 2 bases at J, leaving 11 bases unmatched.

The sample in question was peripheral blood mononuclear cells (PBMCs), obtained when the disease was refractory, from a patient treated with antithyroid drugs. V and J are TRBV20-1 and TRBJ2-7, with 8 bases aligning to TRBD2. This clonotype was obtained from a female donor with Graves disease. The DNA for the CDR3 is TGCAGTGCTGGGCCCGCCACGGGAGGGCCCTACGAGCAGTACTTC. It specifies CSAGPATGGPYEQYF.